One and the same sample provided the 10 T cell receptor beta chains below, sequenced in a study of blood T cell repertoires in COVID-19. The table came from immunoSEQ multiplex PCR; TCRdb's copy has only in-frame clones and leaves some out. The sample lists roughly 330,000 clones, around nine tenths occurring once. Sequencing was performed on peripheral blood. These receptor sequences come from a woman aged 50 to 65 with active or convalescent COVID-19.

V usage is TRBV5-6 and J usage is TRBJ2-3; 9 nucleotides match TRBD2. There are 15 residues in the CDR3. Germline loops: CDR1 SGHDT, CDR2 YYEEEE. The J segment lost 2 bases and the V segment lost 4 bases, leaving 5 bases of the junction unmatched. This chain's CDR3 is CASSRGLAPTDTQYF. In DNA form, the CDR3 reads TGTGCCAGCAGCAGGGGACTAGCCCCCACAGATACGCAGTATTTT.

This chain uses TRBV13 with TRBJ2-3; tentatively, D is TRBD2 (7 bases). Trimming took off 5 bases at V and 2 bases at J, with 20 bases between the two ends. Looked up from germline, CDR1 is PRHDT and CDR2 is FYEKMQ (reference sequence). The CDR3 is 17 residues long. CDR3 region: CASSPWAGASDTDTQYF. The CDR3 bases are TGTGCCAGCAGCCCCTGGGCGGGGGCCTCTGACACAGATACGCAGTATTTT. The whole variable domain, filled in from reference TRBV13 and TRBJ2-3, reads AAGVIQSPRHLIKEKRETATLKCYPIPRHDTVYWYQQGPGQDPQFLISFYEKMQSDKGSIPDRFSAQQFSDYHSELNMSSLELGDSALYFCASSPWAGASDTDTQYFGPGTRLTVL.

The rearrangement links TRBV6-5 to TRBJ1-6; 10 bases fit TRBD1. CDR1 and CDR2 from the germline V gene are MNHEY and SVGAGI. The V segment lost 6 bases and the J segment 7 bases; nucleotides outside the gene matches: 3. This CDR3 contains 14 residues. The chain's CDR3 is CASRPTGGNSPLHF. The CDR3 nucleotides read TGTGCCAGCAGGCCGACAGGGGGCAATTCACCCCTCCACTTT.

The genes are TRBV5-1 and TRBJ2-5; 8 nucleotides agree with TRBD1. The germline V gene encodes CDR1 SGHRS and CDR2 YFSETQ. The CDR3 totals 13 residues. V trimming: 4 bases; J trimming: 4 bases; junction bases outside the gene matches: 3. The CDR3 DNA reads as TGCGCCAGCAGCCTGGGACAGGCAGAGACCCAGTACTTC. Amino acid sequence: CASSLGQAETQYF.

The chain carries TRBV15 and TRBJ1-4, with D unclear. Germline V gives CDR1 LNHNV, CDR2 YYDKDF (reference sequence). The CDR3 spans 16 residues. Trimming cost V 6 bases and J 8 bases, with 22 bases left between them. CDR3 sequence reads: CATRRDRLTWAEKLFF. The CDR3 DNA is TGTGCCACCAGGCGAGATAGGCTCACTTGGGCCGAAAAACTGTTTTTT.

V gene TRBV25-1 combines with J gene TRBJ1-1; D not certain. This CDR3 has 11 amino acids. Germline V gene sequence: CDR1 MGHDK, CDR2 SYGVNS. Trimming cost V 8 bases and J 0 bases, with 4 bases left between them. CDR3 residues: CASEMNTEAFF. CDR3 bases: TGTGCCAGCGAGATGAACACTGAAGCTTTCTTT.

In DNA, the CDR3 is TGCAGCGTGTCGGGACAGGTCTACAATGAGCAGTTCTTC. Translated: CSVSGQVYNEQFF. The J gene is TRBJ2-1, the V gene TRBV29-1; 8 nucleotides align to TRBD1. Germline V gene lookup returns CDR1 SQVTM and CDR2 ANQGSEA. This CDR3 has 13 residues. Trimming removed 6 bases from V and 3 bases from J; junction bases left unmatched: 4.

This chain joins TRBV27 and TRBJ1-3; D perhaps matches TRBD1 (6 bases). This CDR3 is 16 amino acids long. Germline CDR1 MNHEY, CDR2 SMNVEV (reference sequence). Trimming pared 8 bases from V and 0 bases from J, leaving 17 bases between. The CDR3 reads CASQTTGTTSGNTIYF. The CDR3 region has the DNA TGTGCCAGCCAAACCACCGGGACAACCTCTGGAAACACCATATATTTT.

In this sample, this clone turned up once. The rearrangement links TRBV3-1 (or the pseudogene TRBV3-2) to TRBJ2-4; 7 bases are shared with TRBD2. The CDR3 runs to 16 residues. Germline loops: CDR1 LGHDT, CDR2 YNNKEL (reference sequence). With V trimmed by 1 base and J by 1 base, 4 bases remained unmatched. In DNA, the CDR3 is TGTGCCAGCAGCCAAGGGAGCGGGATGGCCAAAAACATTCAGTACTTC. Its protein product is CASSQGSGMAKNIQYF.

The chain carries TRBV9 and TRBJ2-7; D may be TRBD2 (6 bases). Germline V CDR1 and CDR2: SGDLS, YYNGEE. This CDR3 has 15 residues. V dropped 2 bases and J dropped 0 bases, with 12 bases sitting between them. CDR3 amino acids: CASSVSEGSSYEQYF. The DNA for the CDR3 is TGTGCCAGCAGCGTCTCGGAGGGGAGCTCCTACGAGCAGTACTTC. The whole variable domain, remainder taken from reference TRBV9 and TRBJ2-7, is DSGVTQTPKHLITATGQRVTLRCSPRSGDLSVYWYQQSLDQGLQFLIQYYNGEERAKGNILERFSAQQFPDLHSELNLSSLELGDSALYFCASSVSEGSSYEQYFGPGTRLTVT.